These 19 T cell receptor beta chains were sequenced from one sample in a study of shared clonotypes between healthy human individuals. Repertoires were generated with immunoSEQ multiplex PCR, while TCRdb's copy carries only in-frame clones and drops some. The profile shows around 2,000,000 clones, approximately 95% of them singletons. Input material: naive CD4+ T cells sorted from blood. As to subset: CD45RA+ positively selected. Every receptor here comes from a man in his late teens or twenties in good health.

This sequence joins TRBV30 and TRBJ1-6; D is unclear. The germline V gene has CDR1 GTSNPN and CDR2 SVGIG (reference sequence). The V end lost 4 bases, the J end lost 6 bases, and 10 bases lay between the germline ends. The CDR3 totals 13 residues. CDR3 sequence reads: CAWKAQLNSPLHF. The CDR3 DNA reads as TGTGCCTGGAAAGCTCAGCTTAATTCACCCCTCCACTTT.

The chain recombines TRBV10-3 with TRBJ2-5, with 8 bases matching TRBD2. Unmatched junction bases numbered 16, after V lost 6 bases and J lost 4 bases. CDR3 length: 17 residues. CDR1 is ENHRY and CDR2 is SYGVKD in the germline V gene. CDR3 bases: TGTGCCATCAGAGGAGATTCCGGGACTAGAGGGTCAGAGACCCAGTACTTC. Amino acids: CAIRGDSGTRGSETQYF.

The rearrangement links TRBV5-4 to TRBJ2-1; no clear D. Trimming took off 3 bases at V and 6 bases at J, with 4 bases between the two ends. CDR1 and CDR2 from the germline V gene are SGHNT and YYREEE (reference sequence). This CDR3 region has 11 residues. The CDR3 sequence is CASSWANEQFF. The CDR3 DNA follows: TGTGCCAGCAGCTGGGCCAATGAGCAGTTCTTC.

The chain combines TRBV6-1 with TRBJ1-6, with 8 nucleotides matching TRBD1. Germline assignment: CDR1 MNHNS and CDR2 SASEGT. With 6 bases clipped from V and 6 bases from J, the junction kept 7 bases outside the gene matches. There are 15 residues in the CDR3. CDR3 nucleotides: TGTGCCAGCAGAGTACAGGGGGTTTCTAATTCACCCCTCCACTTT. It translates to CASRVQGVSNSPLHF.

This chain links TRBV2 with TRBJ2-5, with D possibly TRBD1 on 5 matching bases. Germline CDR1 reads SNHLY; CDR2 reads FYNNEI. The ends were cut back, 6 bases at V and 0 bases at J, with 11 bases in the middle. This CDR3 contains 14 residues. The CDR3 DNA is TGTGCCAGCAGAGCAGGGTTGTACCAAGAGACCCAGTACTTC. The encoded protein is CASRAGLYQETQYF.

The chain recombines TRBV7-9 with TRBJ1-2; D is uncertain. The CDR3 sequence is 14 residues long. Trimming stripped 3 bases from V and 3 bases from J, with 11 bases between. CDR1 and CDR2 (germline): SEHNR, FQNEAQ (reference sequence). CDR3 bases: TGTGCCAGCAGCTTTGGCTTTTCTCACTATGGCTACACCTTC. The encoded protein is CASSFGFSHYGYTF.

CDR3 nucleotides: TGCGCCAGCAGCCAATGGACCAGAGGATCTAACTATGGCTACACCTTC. Its protein product is CASSQWTRGSNYGYTF. The V and J genes are TRBV4-1 and TRBJ1-2; D is unresolved. The CDR3 is made up of 16 amino acids. Germline CDR1 MGHRA, CDR2 YSYEKL. The V gene lost 2 bases and the J gene lost 0 bases, with 13 bases spanning the gap.

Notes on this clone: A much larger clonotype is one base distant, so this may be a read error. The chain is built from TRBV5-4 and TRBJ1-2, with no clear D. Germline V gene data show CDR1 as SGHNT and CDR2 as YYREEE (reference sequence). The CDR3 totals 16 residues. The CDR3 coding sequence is TGTGCCAGCAGCTCCGGGCTAGAGGGTATCGTCTATGGCCACACCTTC. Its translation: CASSSGLEGIVYGHTF.

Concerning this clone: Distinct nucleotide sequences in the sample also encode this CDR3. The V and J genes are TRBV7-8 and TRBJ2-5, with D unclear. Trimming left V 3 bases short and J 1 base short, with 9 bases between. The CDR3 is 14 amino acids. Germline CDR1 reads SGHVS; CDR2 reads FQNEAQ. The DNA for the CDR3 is TGTGCCAGCAGCTTGGGCGGCCCCCAAGAGACCCAGTACTTC. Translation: CASSLGGPQETQYF.

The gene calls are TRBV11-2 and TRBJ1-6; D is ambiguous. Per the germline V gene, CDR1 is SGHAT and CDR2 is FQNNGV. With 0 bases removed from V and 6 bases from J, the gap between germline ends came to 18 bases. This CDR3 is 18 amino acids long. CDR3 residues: CASSLDAVGSGGNSPLHF. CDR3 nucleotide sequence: TGTGCCAGCAGCTTAGATGCGGTGGGGTCAGGAGGTAATTCACCCCTCCACTTT.

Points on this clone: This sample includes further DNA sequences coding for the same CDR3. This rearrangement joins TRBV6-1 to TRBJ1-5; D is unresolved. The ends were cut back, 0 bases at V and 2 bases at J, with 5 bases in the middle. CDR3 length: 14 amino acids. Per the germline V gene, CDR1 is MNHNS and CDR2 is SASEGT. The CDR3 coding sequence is TGTGCCAGCAGTGAAGCCGGTGGCAATCAGCCCCAGCATTTT. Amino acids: CASSEAGGNQPQHF.

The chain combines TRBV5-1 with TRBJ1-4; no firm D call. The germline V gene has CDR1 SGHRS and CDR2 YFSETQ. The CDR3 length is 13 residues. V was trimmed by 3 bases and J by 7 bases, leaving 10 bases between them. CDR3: CASSSRTGEKLFF. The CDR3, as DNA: TGCGCCAGCAGCTCTAGGACGGGTGAAAAACTGTTTTTT. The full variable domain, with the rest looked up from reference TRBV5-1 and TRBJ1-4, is KAGVTQTPRYLIKTRGQQVTLSCSPISGHRSVSWYQQTPGQGLQFLFEYFSETQRNKGNFPGRFSGRQFSNSRSEMNVSTLELGDSALYLCASSSRTGEKLFFGSGTQLSVL.

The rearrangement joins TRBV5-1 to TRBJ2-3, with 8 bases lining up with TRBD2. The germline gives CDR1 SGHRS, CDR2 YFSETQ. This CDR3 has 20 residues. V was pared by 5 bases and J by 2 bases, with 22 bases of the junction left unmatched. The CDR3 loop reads CASRKDRGRFERGITDTQYF. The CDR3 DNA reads TGCGCCAGCAGGAAAGACAGAGGAAGATTCGAGCGGGGGATCACAGATACGCAGTATTTT.

The CDR3 nucleotides are TGTGCCAGCAGCAGGCCCGGAAGCGGCACAGATACGCAGTATTTT. Protein sequence: CASSRPGSGTDTQYF. The chain recombines TRBV5-4 with TRBJ2-3, with D uncertain. Deletions cut 4 bases from V and 1 base from J, with 13 bases between. Germline V gene lookup returns CDR1 SGHNT and CDR2 YYREEE (reference sequence). The CDR3 has 15 residues. Variable domain in full (rest from reference TRBV5-4 and TRBJ2-3): ETGVTQSPTHLIKTRGQQVTLRCSSQSGHNTVSWYQQALGQGPQFIFQYYREEENGRGNFPPRFSGLQFPNYSSELNVNALELDDSALYLCASSRPGSGTDTQYFGPGTRLTVL.

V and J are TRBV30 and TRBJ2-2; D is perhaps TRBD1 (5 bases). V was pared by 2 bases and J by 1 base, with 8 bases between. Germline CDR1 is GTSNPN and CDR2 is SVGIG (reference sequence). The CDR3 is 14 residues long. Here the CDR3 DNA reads TGTGCCTGGAGTTGGGGCAGGAACACCGGGGAGCTGTTTTTT. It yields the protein CAWSWGRNTGELFF.

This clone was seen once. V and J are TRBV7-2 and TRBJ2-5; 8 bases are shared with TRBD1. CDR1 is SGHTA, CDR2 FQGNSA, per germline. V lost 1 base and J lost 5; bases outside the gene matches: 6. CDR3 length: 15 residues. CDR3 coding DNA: TGTGCCAGCAGCTTAGAACAGGGGGATTGGGAGACCCAGTACTTC. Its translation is CASSLEQGDWETQYF.

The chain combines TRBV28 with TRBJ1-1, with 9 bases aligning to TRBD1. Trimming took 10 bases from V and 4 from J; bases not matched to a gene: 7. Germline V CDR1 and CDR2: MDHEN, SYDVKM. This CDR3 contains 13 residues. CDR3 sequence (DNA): TGTGCCACCATCCGGGACAGGGTCACTGAAGCTTTCTTT. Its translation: CATIRDRVTEAFF.

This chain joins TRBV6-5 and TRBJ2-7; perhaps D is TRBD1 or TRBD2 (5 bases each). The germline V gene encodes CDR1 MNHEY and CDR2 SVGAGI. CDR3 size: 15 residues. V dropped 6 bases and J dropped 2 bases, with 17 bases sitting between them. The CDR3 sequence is CASRPGDGGTYEQYF. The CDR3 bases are TGTGCCAGCAGACCCGGGGACGGCGGCACCTACGAGCAGTACTTC.

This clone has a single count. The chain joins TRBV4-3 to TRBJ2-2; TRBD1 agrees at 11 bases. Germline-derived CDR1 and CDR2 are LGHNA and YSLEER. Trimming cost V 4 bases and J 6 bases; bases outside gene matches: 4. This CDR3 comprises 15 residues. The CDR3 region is CASSPGQGVAGELFF. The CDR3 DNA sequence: TGCGCCAGCAGCCCGGGACAGGGGGTGGCCGGGGAGCTGTTTTTT.